The 29 T cell receptor beta chains in this list originate from one sample, sequenced in a study of metastatic and nonmetastatic thyroid tumors. With MiXCR, TCRdb called clones anew from the PCR reads. The data contain approximately 6,000 clones, roughly a third of them singletons. Nobody among the patients had been given any treatment before thyroid surgery. The sample comprised adjacent normal tissue. These receptor sequences come from a male donor with papillary thyroid cancer or a benign thyroid nodule (not recorded which). Some clones in this sample may be carry-over from other donors' samples.

The rearrangement uses TRBV5-1 and TRBJ1-2; D remains unclear. V lost 2 bases and J 0 bases, leaving 11 bases between the germline ends. Germline V gene lookup returns CDR1 SGHRS and CDR2 YFSETQ. The CDR3 is made up of 15 amino acids. Here the CDR3 DNA reads TGCGCCAGCAGCTTCAAAGGAGGCTCTAACTATGGCTACACCTTC. It is translated as CASSFKGGSNYGYTF.

The chain couples TRBV7-2 to TRBJ1-1; D is unclear. Germline V gene sequence: CDR1 SGHTA, CDR2 FQGNSA. V lost 3 bases and J lost 7, with 9 bases in between. This CDR3 spans 12 amino acids. CDR3 in DNA: TGTGCCAGCAGCTTCACAGCTTATGAAGCTTTCTTT. This gives the protein CASSFTAYEAFF. Full variable domain (remainder filled in from reference TRBV7-2 and TRBJ1-1): GAGVSQSPSNKVTEKGKDVELRCDPISGHTALYWYRQSLGQGLEFLIYFQGNSAPDKSGLPSDRFSAERTGGSVSTLTIQRTQQEDSAVYLCASSFTAYEAFFGQGTRLTVV.

Note on this clone: The junction departs from the called germline gene at one end, perhaps through a read error. The chain is built from TRBV6-1 and TRBJ2-1; 8 nucleotides match TRBD2. The CDR3 extends over 18 amino acids. Per the germline V gene, CDR1 is MNHNS and CDR2 is SASEGT. In nucleotides, the CDR3 is TGTGCCATCAGTCAAAACAGCCTCCGGGCAACTAGCGGAAATGAGCAGTTCTTC. This codes for CAISQNSLRATSGNEQFF.

The V gene is TRBV5-1, the J gene TRBJ1-1; TRBD1 is a possible D gene (5 bases). Germline V lookup: CDR1 SGHRS, CDR2 YFSETQ. The CDR3 has 13 residues. Deletions cut 4 bases from V and 5 bases from J, with 12 bases between. CDR3 loop: CASSLQEGTEAFF. The CDR3 bases are TGCGCCAGCAGCCTCCAAGAGGGGACTGAAGCTTTCTTT. Filled out from reference TRBV5-1 and TRBJ1-1, the complete variable domain reads KAGVTQTPRYLIKTRGQQVTLSCSPISGHRSVSWYQQTPGQGLQFLFEYFSETQRNKGNFPGRFSGRQFSNSRSEMNVSTLELGDSALYLCASSLQEGTEAFFGQGTRLTVV.

In this sample, this clone turned up a few times. The chain's CDR3 is CSARDVDRTSYNEQFF. The DNA for the CDR3 is TGCAGTGCTAGAGATGTTGACCGGACTAGCTACAATGAGCAGTTCTTC. The rearrangement uses TRBV20-1 and TRBJ2-1, with TRBD2 matching 7 bases. Germline V gives CDR1 DFQATT, CDR2 SNEGSKA (reference sequence). The CDR3 totals 16 residues. V dropped 0 bases and J dropped 3; count of bases not matched to a gene: 8.

By sample share, this clone is large. This rearrangement joins TRBV7-6 to TRBJ1-3; TRBD1 matches at 7 bases. CDR1 and CDR2 from the germline V gene are SGHVS and FNYEAQ. V shed 5 bases, J shed 4 bases, and the junction held 5 bases outside the gene matches. CDR3 length: 14 residues. The CDR3 loop reads CASSPPGQGNTIYF. As DNA, the CDR3 is TGTGCCAGCAGCCCTCCGGGACAGGGAAACACCATATATTTT. The full variable domain, with the rest looked up from reference TRBV7-6 and TRBJ1-3, is GAGVSQSPRYKVTKRGQDVALRCDPISGHVSLYWYRQALGQGPEFLTYFNYEAQQDKSGLPNDRFSAERPEGSISTLTIQRTEQRDSAMYRCASSPPGQGNTIYFGEGSWLTVV.

This clone came up a few times. The CDR3 here is CASSSGTVLSGANVLTF. Here the CDR3 DNA reads TGTGCCAGCAGTTCCGGGACAGTTTTATCCGGGGCCAACGTCCTGACTTTC. V usage is TRBV6-5 and J usage is TRBJ2-6; 7 nucleotides line up with TRBD1. V shed 4 bases and J 4 bases; nucleotides not matched to a gene: 10. The CDR3 has 17 residues. Germline V gene data show CDR1 as MNHEY and CDR2 as SVGAGI.

This clone qualifies as large. The chain couples TRBV19 to TRBJ1-5; TRBD1 agrees at 8 bases. Losses at the gene ends were 4 bases for V and 11 bases for J; bases not matched to a gene: 7. This CDR3 has 13 amino acids. The germline gives CDR1 LNHDA, CDR2 SQIVND (reference sequence). Written as DNA, the CDR3 is TGTGCCAGTAGTAGGGACAGGTTCATGGCCCAGCATTTT. Protein sequence: CASSRDRFMAQHF.

The V and J genes are TRBV20-1 and TRBJ2-1, with TRBD1 identical over 9 bases. This CDR3 contains 14 residues. CDR1 and CDR2 (germline): DFQATT, SNEGSKA (reference sequence). V lost 1 base, J lost 12 bases, and 10 bases stayed unmatched. As DNA, the CDR3 is TGCAGTGCTAGAGTGGGGACAGGGTTTCTCGGGCAGTTCTTC. Protein sequence: CSARVGTGFLGQFF.

The chain recombines TRBV18 with TRBJ2-3, with 7 bases matching TRBD2. Losses at the gene ends were 3 bases for V and 0 bases for J; bases not matched to a gene: 6. Germline V gene lookup returns CDR1 KGHSH and CDR2 LQKENI. The CDR3 is made up of 16 amino acids. The CDR3 nucleotides are TGTGCCAGCTCACCTCTCCTTAGCGGGAGCACAGATACGCAGTATTTT. Translated: CASSPLLSGSTDTQYF.

The chain links TRBV30 to TRBJ2-7; D perhaps matches TRBD1 (6 bases). The V end was cut by 3 bases, the J end by 4 bases, with 13 bases between. CDR1 GTSNPN and CDR2 SVGIG come from the germline V gene (reference sequence). This CDR3 has 13 residues. The CDR3 sequence is CAWRSGHLYEQYF. In nucleotides, the CDR3 is TGTGCCTGGAGGTCGGGACACTTGTACGAGCAGTACTTC.

The rearrangement uses TRBV9 and TRBJ2-3; 9 nucleotides align to TRBD2. CDR1 is SGDLS and CDR2 is YYNGEE in the germline V gene. The J segment lost 2 bases and the V segment lost 0 bases, leaving 4 bases of the junction unmatched. This CDR3 has 16 residues. The DNA of the CDR3 is TGTGCCAGCAGCGTAGGAGCGGGGGGCTTCACAGATACGCAGTATTTT. It codes for CASSVGAGGFTDTQYF.

The chain employs TRBV4-1 and TRBJ2-1; D call uncertain. V lost 0 bases, J lost 6 bases, and 6 bases lay in between. The V gene's germline CDR1 is MGHRA and CDR2 YSYEKL. The CDR3 runs to 13 residues. The CDR3 region is CASSQDFLNEQFF. The CDR3 DNA sequence: TGCGCCAGCAGCCAAGACTTCCTCAATGAGCAGTTCTTC.

The chain uses TRBV7-6 and TRBJ1-4; possibly TRBD1 for D (6 bases). V lost 5 bases and J lost 8, with 21 bases in between. The CDR3 sequence is 16 residues long. Germline loops: CDR1 SGHVS, CDR2 FNYEAQ. The DNA of the CDR3 is TGTGCCAGCAGCGCGGTTGGGGGGGCATTTGAAGAAAAACTGTTTTTT. It codes for CASSAVGGAFEEKLFF.

This clone was observed a handful of times. The chain recombines TRBV6-1 with TRBJ2-7; weak D call: TRBD2 (5 bases). V lost 3 bases and J 4 bases, leaving 10 bases between the germline ends. Per the germline V gene, CDR1 is MNHNS and CDR2 is SASEGT. The CDR3 is 13 residues long. CDR3 region: CASSERGLYEQYF. The DNA for the CDR3 is TGTGCCAGCAGTGAGAGAGGGCTGTACGAGCAGTACTTC.

This clone was seen more than once but under ten times. This chain joins TRBV20-1 and TRBJ1-3, with a possible D match to TRBD1 (5 bases). Germline V gene sequence: CDR1 DFQATT, CDR2 SNEGSKA (reference sequence). The CDR3 runs to 15 residues. V shed 0 bases and J shed 4 bases, with 13 bases lying between them. CDR3 coding DNA: TGCAGTGCTAGAGACCCCCGGGACGGCGGAAACACCATATATTTT. Protein: CSARDPRDGGNTIYF.

This clone came up once. The junction departs from the called germline gene at one end, perhaps through a read error. The chain is built from TRBV20-1 and TRBJ1-1; the D is unclear. Germline V CDR1 and CDR2: DFQATT, SNEGSKA (reference sequence). There are 15 residues in the CDR3. The CDR3 spells CSAPADGELNTGAFF. The CDR3 bases are TGCAGTGCCCCCGCTGATGGGGAATTGAACACTGGAGCTTTCTTT.

Remarks on this clone: A read error may account for a junction end that differs from germline. The chain has TRBV10-3 and TRBJ2-5; 7 positions match TRBD2. The CDR3 is made up of 16 amino acids. Germline V gene data show CDR1 as ENHRY and CDR2 as SYGVKD. The DNA of the CDR3 is TGTGCCAGCAGTGAAGCGGCGGGAGTGGGCCAAGAGACCCAGTACTTC. Its translation: CASSEAAGVGQETQYF.

This sequence joins TRBV6-1 and TRBJ1-2, with TRBD1 as a possible D gene (5 bases). Germline CDR1 reads MNHNS; CDR2 reads SASEGT. This CDR3 has 13 residues. V shed 5 bases and J shed 7 bases, with 14 bases lying between them. The CDR3, as DNA: TGTGCCAGCAGTCTCTCTTGGGGCCGTGGCTACACCTTC. This gives the protein CASSLSWGRGYTF.

As concerns this clone: The same CDR3 also results from other DNA sequences found in this sample. V is TRBV24-1 and J is TRBJ2-7, with TRBD1 as a possible D gene (5 bases). Germline V gene sequence: CDR1 KGHDR, CDR2 SFDVKD. Trimming left V 5 bases short and J 4 bases short, with 8 bases between. The CDR3 is 12 residues long. The CDR3 spells CATSAQGYEQYF. CDR3 sequence (DNA): TGTGCCACCAGTGCCCAGGGATACGAGCAGTACTTC.

This clone was observed a handful of times. The chain links TRBV11-2 to TRBJ2-7; D may match TRBD1 or TRBD2 (5 bases each). Trimming removed 5 bases from V and 0 bases from J, with 14 bases in between. This CDR3 is built from 15 residues. Germline lookup yields CDR1 SGHAT and CDR2 FQNNGV. The CDR3: CASSHEPGPSYEQYF. For the CDR3, the DNA is TGTGCCAGCAGCCATGAACCGGGACCCTCCTACGAGCAGTACTTC.

This clone was found once. A read error may account for a junction end that differs from germline. The chain combines TRBV12-3 or TRBV12-4 with TRBJ1-5; a weak D match, TRBD1 (5 bases). The CDR3 has 14 amino acids. Here the CDR3 DNA reads TGTGCCAGCAGATTAGGGGCTAGCAATCAGCCCCAGCATTTT. Translation gives CASRLGASNQPQHF.

The V and J genes are TRBV7-6 and TRBJ2-7, with D perhaps matching TRBD2 (5 bases). Germline V gives CDR1 SGHVS, CDR2 FNYEAQ. V lost 4 bases and J 3 bases, leaving 16 bases between the germline ends. CDR3 length: 15 residues. CDR3 in amino acids: CASSSGLGGFYEQYF. For the CDR3, the DNA is TGTGCCAGCAGCTCAGGATTAGGCGGGTTCTACGAGCAGTACTTC. The full variable domain, completed using reference TRBV7-6 and TRBJ2-7, is GAGVSQSPRYKVTKRGQDVALRCDPISGHVSLYWYRQALGQGPEFLTYFNYEAQQDKSGLPNDRFSAERPEGSISTLTIQRTEQRDSAMYRCASSSGLGGFYEQYFGPGTRLTVT.

This chain links TRBV28 with TRBJ2-2; D might be TRBD2 (5 bases). Germline V lookup: CDR1 MDHEN, CDR2 SYDVKM. The CDR3 consists of 16 residues. V gave up 6 bases and J gave up 3 bases, with 17 bases separating them. CDR3 amino acids: CASSREDGPDTGELFF. The CDR3 DNA follows: TGTGCCAGCAGCCGGGAAGACGGGCCAGACACCGGGGAGCTGTTTTTT. The full variable domain, in which reference TRBV28 and TRBJ2-2 provide the parts outside the CDR3, is DVKVTQSSRYLVKRTGEKVFLECVQDMDHENMFWYRQDPGLGLRLIYFSYDVKMKEKGDIPEGYSVSREKKERFSLILESASTNQTSMYLCASSREDGPDTGELFFGEGSRLTVL.

A few counts support this clone. The genes are TRBV7-6 and TRBJ1-2; TRBD1 might be the D (5 bases). Per germline, CDR1 SGHVS and CDR2 FNYEAQ. CDR3 size: 16 residues. Deletions cut 2 bases from V and 2 bases from J, with 15 bases between. The CDR3 region has the DNA TGTGCCAGCAGCTTAAAAATGGGACGACAGAACTATGGCTACACCTTC. As protein: CASSLKMGRQNYGYTF.

With regard to this clone: Other DNA sequences in this specimen translate into the identical CDR3. This sequence joins TRBV11-2 and TRBJ2-7, with TRBD2 matching 9 bases. This CDR3 contains 14 residues. Germline-derived CDR1 and CDR2 are SGHAT and FQNNGV. The ends lost 5 bases at V and 4 bases at J; junction bases unmatched: 6. CDR3 loop: CASSKEGLAYEQYF. As DNA, the CDR3 is TGTGCCAGCAGCAAAGAGGGACTAGCTTACGAGCAGTACTTC. Together with reference TRBV11-2 and TRBJ2-7, the CDR3 gives the full variable domain: EAGVAQSPRYKIIEKRQSVAFWCNPISGHATLYWYQQILGQGPKLLIQFQNNGVVDDSQLPKDRFSAERLKGVDSTLKIQPAKLEDSAVYLCASSKEGLAYEQYFGPGTRLTVT.

A few counts support this clone. The gene calls are TRBV28 and TRBJ2-2; D unclear. The germline gives CDR1 MDHEN, CDR2 SYDVKM. Trimming took off 5 bases at V and 7 bases at J, with 14 bases between the two ends. This CDR3 is 14 amino acids long. In DNA form, the CDR3 reads TGTGCCAGCAGTAGACTTAAGAGGAGCGGGGAGCTGTTTTTT. Translation: CASSRLKRSGELFF.

The chain has TRBV6-2 or TRBV6-3 and TRBJ2-7; TRBD1 matches at 7 bases. With V trimmed by 5 bases and J by 4 bases, 11 bases remained unmatched. The CDR3 contains 15 residues. Per the germline V gene, CDR1 is MNHEY and CDR2 is SVGEGT. CDR3 nucleotides: TGTGCCAGCAGTGCGACAGGGCTGGGGCAATACGAGCAGTACTTC. It is translated as CASSATGLGQYEQYF.

This clone has a handful of counts. The chain is built from TRBV6-1 and TRBJ1-6, with 12 nucleotides matching TRBD1. The V segment lost 7 bases and the J segment 1 base; nucleotides outside the gene matches: 5. The germline CDR1 and CDR2 sequences are MNHNS and SASEGT. The CDR3 contains 17 residues. The CDR3 protein is CASIQGQGASYNSPLHF. CDR3 in DNA: TGTGCCAGCATCCAGGGACAGGGGGCATCCTATAATTCACCCCTCCACTTT.